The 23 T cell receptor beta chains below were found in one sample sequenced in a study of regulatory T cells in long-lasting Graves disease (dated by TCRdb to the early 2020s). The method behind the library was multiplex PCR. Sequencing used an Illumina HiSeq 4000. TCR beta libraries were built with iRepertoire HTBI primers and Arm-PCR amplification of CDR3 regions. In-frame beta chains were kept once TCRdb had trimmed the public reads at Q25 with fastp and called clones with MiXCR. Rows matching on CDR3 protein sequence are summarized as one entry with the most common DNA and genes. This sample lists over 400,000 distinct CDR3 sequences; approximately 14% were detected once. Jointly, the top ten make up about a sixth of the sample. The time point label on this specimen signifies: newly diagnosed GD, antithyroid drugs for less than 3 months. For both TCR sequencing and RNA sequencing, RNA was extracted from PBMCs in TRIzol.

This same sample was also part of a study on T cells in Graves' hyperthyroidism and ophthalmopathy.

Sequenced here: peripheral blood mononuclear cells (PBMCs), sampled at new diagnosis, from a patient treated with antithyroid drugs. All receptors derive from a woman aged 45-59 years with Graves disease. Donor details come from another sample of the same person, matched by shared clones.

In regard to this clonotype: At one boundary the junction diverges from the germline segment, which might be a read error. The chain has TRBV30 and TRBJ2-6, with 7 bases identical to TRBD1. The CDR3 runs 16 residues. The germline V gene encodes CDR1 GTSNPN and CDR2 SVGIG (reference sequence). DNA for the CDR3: TGTGCCTCCAATCAGGGGGACATCTCTGGGGCCAACATCCTGACTTTC. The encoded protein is CASNQGDISGANILTF.

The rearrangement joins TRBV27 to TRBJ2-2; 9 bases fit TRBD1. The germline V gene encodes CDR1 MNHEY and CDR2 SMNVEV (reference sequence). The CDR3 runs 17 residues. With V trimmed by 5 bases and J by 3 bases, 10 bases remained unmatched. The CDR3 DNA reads TGTGCCAGCAGTATCCGCGGGGGACAGGGCTACACCGGGGAGCTGTTTTTT. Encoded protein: CASSIRGGQGYTGELFF.

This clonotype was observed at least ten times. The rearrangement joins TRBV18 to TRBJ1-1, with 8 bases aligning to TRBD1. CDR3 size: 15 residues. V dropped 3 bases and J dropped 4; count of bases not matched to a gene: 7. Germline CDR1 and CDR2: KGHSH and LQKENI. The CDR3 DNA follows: TGTGCCAGCTCACCGGGTGGGACAGGAAGCACTGAAGCTTTCTTT. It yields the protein CASSPGGTGSTEAFF.

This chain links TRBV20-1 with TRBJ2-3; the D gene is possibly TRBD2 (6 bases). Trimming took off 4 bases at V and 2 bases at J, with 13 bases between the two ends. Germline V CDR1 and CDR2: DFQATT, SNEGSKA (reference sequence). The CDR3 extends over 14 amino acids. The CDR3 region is CSATRESDTDTQYF. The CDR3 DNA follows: TGCAGTGCTACCCGGGAGTCTGACACAGATACGCAGTATTTT.

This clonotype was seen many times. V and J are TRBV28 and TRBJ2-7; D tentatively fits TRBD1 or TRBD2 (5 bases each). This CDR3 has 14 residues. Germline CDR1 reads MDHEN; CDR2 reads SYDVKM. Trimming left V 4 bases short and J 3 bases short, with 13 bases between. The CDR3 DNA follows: TGTGCCAGCAGTTCCCGGGACCTCCACTACGAGCAGTACTTC. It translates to CASSSRDLHYEQYF.

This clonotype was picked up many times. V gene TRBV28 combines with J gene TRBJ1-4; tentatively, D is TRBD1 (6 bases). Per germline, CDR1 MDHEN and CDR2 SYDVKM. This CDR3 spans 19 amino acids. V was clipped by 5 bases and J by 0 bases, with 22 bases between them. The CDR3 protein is CASSPKDSAVETTNEKLFF. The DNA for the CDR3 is TGTGCCAGCAGTCCTAAGGACAGTGCGGTAGAAACAACTAATGAAAAACTGTTTTTT. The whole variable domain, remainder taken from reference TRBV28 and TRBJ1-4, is DVKVTQSSRYLVKRTGEKVFLECVQDMDHENMFWYRQDPGLGLRLIYFSYDVKMKEKGDIPEGYSVSREKKERFSLILESASTNQTSMYLCASSPKDSAVETTNEKLFFGSGTQLSVL.

The CDR3 region has the DNA TGTGCCAGCAGTTTCGGAGCCGTCCGACAGGGCGGCACCGGGGAGCTGTTTTTT. Its protein is CASSFGAVRQGGTGELFF. This chain connects TRBV12-3 or TRBV12-4 to TRBJ2-2, with TRBD1 matching over 7 bases. The CDR3 loop spans 18 amino acids. With 3 bases clipped from V and 4 bases from J, the junction kept 14 bases outside the gene matches.

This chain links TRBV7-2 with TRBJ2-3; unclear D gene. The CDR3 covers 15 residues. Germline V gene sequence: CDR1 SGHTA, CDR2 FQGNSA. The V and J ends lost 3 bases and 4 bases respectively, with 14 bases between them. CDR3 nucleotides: TGTGCCAGCAGCTTCGGGTTCACCGGTTCAGATACGCAGTATTTT. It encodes CASSFGFTGSDTQYF.

The CDR3 DNA reads as TGTGCCAGCAGCCAAGTTCCACCTCGGGGTCCGGAGGGCCTAGTTGTCTACGAGCAGTACTTC. Encoded protein: CASSQVPPRGPEGLVVYEQYF. The chain joins TRBV4-2 to TRBJ2-7, with D perhaps TRBD2 (6 bases). V lost 1 base and J 3 bases, leaving 31 bases between the germline ends. CDR1 LGHNA and CDR2 YNFKEQ come from the germline V gene. The length of the CDR3 is 21 residues.

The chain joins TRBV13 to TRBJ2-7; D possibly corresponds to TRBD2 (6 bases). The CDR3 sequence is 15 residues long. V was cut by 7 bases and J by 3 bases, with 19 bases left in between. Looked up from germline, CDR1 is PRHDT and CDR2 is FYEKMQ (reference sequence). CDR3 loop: CASTPSGRGNYEQYF. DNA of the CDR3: TGTGCCAGCACCCCCTCGGGGCGGGGAAACTACGAGCAGTACTTC.

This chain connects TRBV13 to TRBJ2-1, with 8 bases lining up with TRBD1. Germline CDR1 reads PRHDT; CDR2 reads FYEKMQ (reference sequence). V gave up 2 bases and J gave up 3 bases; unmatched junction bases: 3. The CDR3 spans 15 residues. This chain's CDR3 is CASSLRTGFYNEQFF. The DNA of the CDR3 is TGTGCCAGCAGCTTAAGGACAGGGTTCTACAATGAGCAGTTCTTC.

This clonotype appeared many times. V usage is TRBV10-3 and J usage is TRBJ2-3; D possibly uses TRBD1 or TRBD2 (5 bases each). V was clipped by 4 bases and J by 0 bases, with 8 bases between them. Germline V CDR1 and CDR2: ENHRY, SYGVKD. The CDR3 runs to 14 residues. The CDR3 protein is CAISARGSTDTQYF. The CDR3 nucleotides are TGTGCCATCAGTGCGAGGGGAAGCACAGATACGCAGTATTTT.

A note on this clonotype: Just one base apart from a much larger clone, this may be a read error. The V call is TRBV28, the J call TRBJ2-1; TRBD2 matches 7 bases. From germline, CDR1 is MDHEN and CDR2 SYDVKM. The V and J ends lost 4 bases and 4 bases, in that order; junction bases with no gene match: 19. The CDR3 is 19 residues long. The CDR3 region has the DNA TGTGCCAGCAGTTCACTTCTAACCCAGACTAGCTGGATGTACAATGAGCAGTTCTTC. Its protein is CASSSLLTQTSWMYNEQFF.

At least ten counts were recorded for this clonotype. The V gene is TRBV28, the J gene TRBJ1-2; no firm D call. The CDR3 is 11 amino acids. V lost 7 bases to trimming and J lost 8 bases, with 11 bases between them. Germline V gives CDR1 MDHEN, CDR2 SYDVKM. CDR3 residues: CASNTVRGYTF. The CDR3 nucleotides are TGTGCCAGCAACACGGTGCGGGGCTACACCTTC.

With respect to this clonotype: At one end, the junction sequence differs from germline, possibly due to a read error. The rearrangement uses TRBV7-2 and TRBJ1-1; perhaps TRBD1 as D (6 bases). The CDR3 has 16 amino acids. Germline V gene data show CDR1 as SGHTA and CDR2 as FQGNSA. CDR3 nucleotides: TGTGCCAGCAGCTTAGCCACAGGGCCTACGGTCACTGAATCTTTCTTT. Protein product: CASSLATGPTVTESFF. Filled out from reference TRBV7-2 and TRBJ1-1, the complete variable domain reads GAGVSQSPSNKVTEKGKDVELRCDPISGHTALYWYRQSLGQGLEFLIYFQGNSAPDKSGLPSDRFSAERTGGSVSTLTIQRTQQEDSAVYLCASSLATGPTVTESFFGQGTRLTVV.

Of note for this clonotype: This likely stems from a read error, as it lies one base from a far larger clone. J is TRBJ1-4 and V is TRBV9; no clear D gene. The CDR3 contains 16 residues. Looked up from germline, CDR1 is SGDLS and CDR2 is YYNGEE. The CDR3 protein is CASSLRADKTNEKLFF. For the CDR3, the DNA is TGCGCCAGCAGCTTGCGGGCAGACAAAACTAATGAAAAACTGTTTTTT.

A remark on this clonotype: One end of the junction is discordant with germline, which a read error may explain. Here the CDR3 reads CASSFLRLAGVESQYF. The CDR3 region has the DNA TGTGCCAGCAGTTTCCTAAGACTAGCGGGAGTGGAGAGCCAGTACTTC. The V call is TRBV5-5, the J call TRBJ2-5, with TRBD2 identical over 12 bases. Germline CDR1 SGHKS, CDR2 YYEKEE (reference sequence). The CDR3 runs to 16 residues.

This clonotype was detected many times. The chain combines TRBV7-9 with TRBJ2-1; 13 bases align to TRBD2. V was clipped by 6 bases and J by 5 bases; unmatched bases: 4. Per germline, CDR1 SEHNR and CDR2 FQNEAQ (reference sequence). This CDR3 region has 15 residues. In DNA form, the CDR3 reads TGTGCCAGCAGGCGCGGACTAGCGGGAGACAATGAGCAGTTCTTC. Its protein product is CASRRGLAGDNEQFF.

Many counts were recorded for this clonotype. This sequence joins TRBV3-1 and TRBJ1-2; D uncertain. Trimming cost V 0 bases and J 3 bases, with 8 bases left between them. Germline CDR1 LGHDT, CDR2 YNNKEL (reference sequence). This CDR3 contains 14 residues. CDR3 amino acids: CASSQDSTDYGYTF. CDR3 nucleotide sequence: TGTGCCAGCAGCCAAGATAGCACGGACTATGGCTACACCTTC.

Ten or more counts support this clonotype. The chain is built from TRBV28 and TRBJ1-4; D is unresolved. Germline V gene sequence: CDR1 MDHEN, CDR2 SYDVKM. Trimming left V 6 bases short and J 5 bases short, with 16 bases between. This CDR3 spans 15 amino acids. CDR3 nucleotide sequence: TGTGCCAGCAGCCACCGCATGAGTAGAAATGAAAAACTGTTTTTT. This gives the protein CASSHRMSRNEKLFF.

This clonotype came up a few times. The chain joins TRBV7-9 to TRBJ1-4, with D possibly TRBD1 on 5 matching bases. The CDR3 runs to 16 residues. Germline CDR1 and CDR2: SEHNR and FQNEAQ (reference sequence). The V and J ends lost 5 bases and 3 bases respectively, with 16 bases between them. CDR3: CASSNVGGGANEKLFF. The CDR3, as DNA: TGTGCCAGCAGCAACGTCGGCGGGGGGGCTAATGAAAAACTGTTTTTT.

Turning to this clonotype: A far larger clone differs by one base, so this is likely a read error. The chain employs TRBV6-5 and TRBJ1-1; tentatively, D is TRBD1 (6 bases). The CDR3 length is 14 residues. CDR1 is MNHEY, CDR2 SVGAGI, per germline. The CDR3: CASSFQGMNAEAFF. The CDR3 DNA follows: TGTGCCAGCAGTTTTCAGGGGATGAACGCTGAAGCTTTCTTT.

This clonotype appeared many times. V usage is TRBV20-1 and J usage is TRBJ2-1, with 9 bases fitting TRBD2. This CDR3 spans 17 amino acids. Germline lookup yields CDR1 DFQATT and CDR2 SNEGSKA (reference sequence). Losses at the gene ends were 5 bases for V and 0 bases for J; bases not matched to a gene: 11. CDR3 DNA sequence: TGCAGTGCTCCGCGAATCAGCGGGAGGAGCTCCTACAATGAGCAGTTCTTC. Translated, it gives CSAPRISGRSSYNEQFF.